This T cell receptor (beta chain) was profiled in a study of CD8+CD57+ T cells in acquired aplastic anemia. TCR beta VDJ and CDR3 profiling used genomic DNA as template. A single record per CDR3 protein comes from TCRdb applying MiXCR to the reads. This table holds approximately 170,000 distinct CDR3 sequences, around 50% found once. The germline V gene encodes CDR1 ENHRY and CDR2 SYGVKD. With 7 bases removed from V and 0 bases from J, the gap between germline ends came to 9 bases. This CDR3 region has 13 residues. The chain carries TRBV10-3 and TRBJ2-5; D gene unclear. The TCR comes from a human donor in good health, serving as a control. The specimen was sorted CD4+, CD8+, or CD8+CD57+ T cells (not recorded which) from PBMCs. The CDR3 sequence is CAIMDPYQETQYF. CDR3 DNA: TGTGCCATCATGGACCCGTACCAAGAGACCCAGTACTTC.